The rows below give T cell receptor beta chains drawn from one sample of a study of Graves' ophthalmopathy and Graves' hyperthyroidism. TCRdb itself ran the multiplex PCR reads through MiXCR, one entry per CDR3 protein. The sample has hundreds of thousands of distinct CDR3 sequences; roughly 20% are singletons. Source material: peripheral blood. The receptor source for this set is a woman younger than 35 with stable Graves' hyperthyroidism. Some clones in this sample may be carry-over from other donors' samples. Both conserved end residues are part of each CDR3. The D gene is left open where the match is weak. Size is omitted from some rows. Given values are once, few, many or a class for expanded clones.

clone_size,d_call,v_call,j_call,cdr3_aa,cdr3_nt
many,.,TRBV5-1,TRBJ1-6,CASRLDRHSPLHF,TGCGCCAGCAGACTCGACAGACATTCACCCCTCCACTTT
.,.,TRBV27,TRBJ1-1,CASSLGAGFAAFF,TGTGCCAGCAGTTTGGGGGCAGGGTTTGCAGCTTTCTTT
many,TRBD2,TRBV20-1,TRBJ2-7,CSAGGLAGTYEQYF,TGCAGTGCCGGGGGGCTAGCGGGGACCTACGAGCAGTACTTC
many,.,TRBV6-4,TRBJ1-2,CASTRHLPSSKNYGYTF,TGTGCCAGCACCAGACACTTACCATCAAGCAAAAACTATGGCTACACCTTC
many,TRBD1,TRBV6-1,TRBJ1-2,CASSPGGLRGYTF,TGTGCCAGCAGTCCAGGGGGCCTAAGGGGCTACACCTTC
many,.,TRBV6-1,TRBJ2-7,CASTGDGTYEQYF,TGTGCCAGCACCGGGGACGGTACCTACGAGCAGTACTTC
many,.,TRBV29-1,TRBJ1-1,CSVAFGGTMNTEAFF,TGCAGCGTTGCTTTCGGGGGGACCATGAACACTGAAGCTTTCTTT
many,TRBD2,TRBV6-2/TRBV6-3,TRBJ2-5,CASSLWTSGRGPEGETQYF,TGTGCCAGCAGCCTATGGACTAGCGGGAGAGGGCCGGAAGGCGAGACCCAGTACTTC
many,.,TRBV2,TRBJ1-2,CASTRQGGGYTF,TGTGCCAGCACGCGGCAGGGAGGGGGCTACACCTTC
.,.,TRBV7-8,TRBJ2-3,CASSITRDTQYF,TGTGCCAGCAGCATAACTAGAGATACGCAGTATTTT
many,TRBD1,TRBV11-2,TRBJ2-7,CASSLGDRGGEQYF,TGTGCCAGCAGCTTAGGGGACAGGGGAGGCGAGCAGTACTTC
many,.,TRBV4-1,TRBJ2-5,CASSDRADQETQYF,TGCGCCAGCAGCGACCGGGCCGATCAAGAGACCCAGTACTTC
many,TRBD2,TRBV2,TRBJ2-5,CASSPRAGEETQYF,TGTGCCAGCAGTCCCCGGGCGGGAGAAGAGACCCAGTACTTC
many,.,TRBV14,TRBJ1-1,CASSQDLGGLYEAFF,TGTGCCAGCAGCCAAGATTTGGGGGGTCTTTATGAAGCTTTCTTT
many,TRBD2,TRBV20-1,TRBJ2-7,CSPIAGGYEQYF,TGCAGTCCTATAGCGGGAGGTTACGAGCAGTACTTC
many,TRBD1,TRBV6-5,TRBJ1-1,CASSYSRGRNAEAFF,TGTGCCAGCAGTTACTCAAGGGGGCGGAACGCTGAAGCTTTCTTT
few,.,TRBV28,TRBJ2-7,CASSSSGTYDEQYF,TGTGCCAGCAGTTCTTCCGGGACATACGACGAGCAGTACTTC
many,.,TRBV12-3/TRBV12-4,TRBJ1-1,CASSLVSGPKGMNTEAFF,TGTGCCAGCAGTTTAGTCTCGGGCCCCAAGGGTATGAACACTGAAGCTTTCTTT
many,.,TRBV6-1,TRBJ2-2,CASSERAGITGELFF,TGTGCCAGCAGTGAGAGGGCAGGGATAACCGGGGAGCTGTTTTTT
many,.,TRBV11-2,TRBJ2-3,CASSSEGWAIDTQYF,TGTGCCAGCAGCTCGGAGGGTTGGGCAATAGATACGCAGTATTTT
many,.,TRBV5-1,TRBJ2-7,CASSLRSVGPNEQYF,TGCGCCAGCAGCTTGCGGTCAGTAGGTCCGAACGAGCAGTACTTC
.,.,TRBV20-1,TRBJ1-1,CSTPKAGTNTEAFF,TGCAGTACCCCAAAGGCAGGGACCAACACTGAAGCTTTCTTT
few,TRBD1,TRBV12-3/TRBV12-4,TRBJ1-6,CASSLGQGAGNSPLHF,TGTGCCAGCAGCTTAGGACAGGGGGCAGGTAATTCACCCCTCCACTTT
many,.,TRBV27,TRBJ1-2,CASAVSGGYGYGYTF,TGTGCCAGCGCCGTCTCCGGGGGTTATGGCTATGGCTACACCTTC
many,TRBD1,TRBV7-6,TRBJ1-5,CASSLLSGDSPYSNQPQHF,TGTGCCAGCAGCTTATTGAGTGGGGACAGCCCCTATAGCAATCAGCCCCAGCATTTT
.,.,TRBV18,TRBJ2-2,CASSQNGPSNTGELFF,TGTGCCAGCTCACAGAACGGACCGTCGAACACCGGGGAGCTGTTTTTT
many,TRBD2,TRBV15,TRBJ2-4,CATSRPVGGGNIQYF,TGTGCCACCAGCAGACCAGTGGGGGGAGGGAACATTCAGTACTTC
many,.,TRBV20-1,TRBJ2-5,CSASSGDRRMGGTQYF,TGCAGTGCTAGCTCAGGGGACAGACGGATGGGGGGGACCCAGTACTTC
.,.,TRBV4-1,TRBJ2-5,CASSQDTARETQYF,TGCGCCAGCAGCCAAGATACCGCCAGGGAGACCCAGTACTTC
few,.,TRBV6-2/TRBV6-3,TRBJ2-6,CASSYSTSDGFGANVLTF,TGTGCCAGCAGTTACTCGACCTCTGACGGGTTTGGGGCCAACGTCCTGACTTTC
many,.,TRBV20-1,TRBJ1-2,CSARDRARPGYGYTF,TGCAGTGCTAGAGATAGGGCAAGACCGGGATATGGCTACACCTTC
many,.,TRBV28,TRBJ2-7,CASSLQGWQYF,TGTGCCAGCAGTTTACAGGGTTGGCAGTACTTC
many,TRBD1,TRBV20-1,TRBJ2-4,CSARANMGATGVAKNIQYF,TGCAGTGCTAGAGCCAACATGGGGGCGACAGGGGTAGCCAAAAACATTCAGTACTTC
many,.,TRBV30,TRBJ1-1,CAYRGGGPGTEAFF,TGTGCCTACAGAGGCGGGGGACCTGGCACTGAAGCTTTCTTT
.,.,TRBV27,TRBJ2-7,CASSYQGFSYEQYF,TGTGCCAGCAGTTACCAGGGGTTCTCCTACGAGCAGTACTTC
many,.,TRBV20-1,TRBJ2-7,CSANNPGTGLGEQYF,TGCAGTGCTAATAACCCCGGGACCGGCCTAGGCGAGCAGTACTTC
many,TRBD1,TRBV5-1,TRBJ1-2,CASNLDREGRGYTF,TGCGCCAGCAACCTGGACAGGGAGGGTCGTGGCTACACCTTC
.,TRBD1,TRBV12-3/TRBV12-4,TRBJ2-2,CASIRVRGGVGDGELFF,TGTGCCAGCATTAGGGTTCGAGGGGGCGTCGGGGACGGGGAGCTGTTTTTT
.,TRBD2,TRBV5-1,TRBJ2-2,CASSSSGLAGGPWTGELFF,TGCGCCAGCAGCTCCTCCGGACTAGCGGGAGGGCCCTGGACCGGGGAGCTGTTTTTT
many,.,TRBV20-1,TRBJ1-5,CSASPDGSNQPQHF,TGCAGTGCTAGCCCGGACGGGAGCAATCAGCCCCAGCATTTT
few,.,TRBV20-1,TRBJ2-7,CSARDLARNLGVYEQYF,TGCAGTGCTAGAGATCTGGCCCGGAACCTAGGGGTTTACGAGCAGTACTTC
many,.,TRBV29-1,TRBJ1-1,CSVERRISSPEAFF,TGCAGCGTTGAACGGAGGATATCAAGTCCTGAAGCTTTCTTT
.,.,TRBV20-1,TRBJ2-5,CSAGDKYQETKYF,TGCAGTGCTGGGGATAAGTACCAAGAGACCAAGTACTTC
.,.,TRBV12-3/TRBV12-4,TRBJ1-2,CASISGGFSSGYTF,TGTGCCAGCATCTCCGGGGGGTTCTCGTCTGGCTACACCTTC
many,.,TRBV12-5,TRBJ2-2,CASGLGPWGDANTGELFF,TGTGCTAGTGGTTTGGGACCCTGGGGGGACGCGAACACCGGGGAGCTGTTTTTT